This T cell receptor (beta chain) appears in the sequencing data of a study of blood T cell repertoires in COVID-19. In the study overall: Specimens from acute and convalescent COVID-19 originated in the United States, Italy and Spain. From T cells, B-cell-depleted T cells, or PBMCs came the material, which was cDNA or gDNA.

Patients from Seattle were sampled longitudinally, starting during active infection. Authors' methods: Reference gene primer amplification in the assay estimated nucleated cell counts. TCRdb keeps only in-frame clones here, not all; method: immunoSEQ multiplex PCR. For V, J and clone size, that table is used; D and trimming come from the DNA. The sample yields about 440,000 clones, 70% to 90% seen once. Germline V gives CDR1 KGHSH, CDR2 LQKENI. CDR3 length equals 15 residues. Trimming removed 3 bases from V and 5 bases from J, with 16 bases in between. The sequence was obtained from a woman between 45 and 60 years old with COVID-19, enrolled during active disease. This chain uses TRBV18 with TRBJ2-5; tentatively, D is TRBD2 (7 bases). The sample was peripheral blood. The CDR3 DNA follows: TGTGCCAGCTCACCCGTCTCGGGGGGCGATGAGACCCAGTACTTC. Its protein product is CASSPVSGGDETQYF.